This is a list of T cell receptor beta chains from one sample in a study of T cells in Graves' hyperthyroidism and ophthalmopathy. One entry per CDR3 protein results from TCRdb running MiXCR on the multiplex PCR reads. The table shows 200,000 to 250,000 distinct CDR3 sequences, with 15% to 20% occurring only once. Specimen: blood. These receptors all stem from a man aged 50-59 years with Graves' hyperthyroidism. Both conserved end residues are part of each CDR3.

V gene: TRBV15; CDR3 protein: CATSRDGDGSYEQYF
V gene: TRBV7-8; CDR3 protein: CASRTSGSEHEQFF
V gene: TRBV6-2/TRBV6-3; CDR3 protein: CATQGFLQYF
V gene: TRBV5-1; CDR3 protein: CASSLEGSSYEQYF
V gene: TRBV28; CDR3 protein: CASSPIRLAGTHPRTGELFF
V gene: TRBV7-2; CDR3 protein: CASSLNGGPHGYTF
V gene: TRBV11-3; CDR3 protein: CASSPIWTRTYNEQFF
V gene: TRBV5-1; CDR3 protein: CASTGGSEQFF
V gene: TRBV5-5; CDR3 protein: CASSPMGQGFIEAFF
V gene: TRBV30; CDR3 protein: CAHGDRGNEQYF
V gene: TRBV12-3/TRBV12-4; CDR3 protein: CASSPTGVVEDTQYF
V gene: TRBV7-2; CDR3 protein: CASSLEGLAPIFF
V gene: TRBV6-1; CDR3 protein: CASSPAPETQYF
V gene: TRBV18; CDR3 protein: CASSPPAPGALFTNGYTF
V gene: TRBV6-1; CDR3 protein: CASSRDSLAGGHNEQFF
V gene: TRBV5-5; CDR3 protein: CASSFGLSGEQFF
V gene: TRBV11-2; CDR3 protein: CASSPQQGAGGNTIYF
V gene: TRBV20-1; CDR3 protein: CSAREDTQETQYF
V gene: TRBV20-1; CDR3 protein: CSASTLAGVTDTQYF
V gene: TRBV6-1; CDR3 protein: CASRTGTGGDEKLFF
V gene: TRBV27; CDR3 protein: CASSLSGNLAGEIPHEQYF
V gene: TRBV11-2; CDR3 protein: CASSFIGGSSYEQYF
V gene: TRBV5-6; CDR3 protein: CASSFGRASYNEQFF
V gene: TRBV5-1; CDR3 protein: CASRRGDDTEAFF
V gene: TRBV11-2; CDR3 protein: CASSLSSGRGETQCF
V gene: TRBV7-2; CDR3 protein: CASSFGFPGELFF
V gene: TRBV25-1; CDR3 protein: CASSDPRDRGADTQYF
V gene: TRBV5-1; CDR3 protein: CASSRQGRTEAFF